This entry is about one TCR beta chain. Its antigen is not known. The data were taken from a study of blood T cells in healthy people across ages. Together with a sample-barcoded 5' primer, a J-beta primer mix was included in a second PCR lasting roughly 6 to 12 cycles. Each CDR3 protein gets one entry after TCRdb re-called the 5' RACE reads with MiXCR. The sample has over 600,000 distinct CDR3 sequences, more than 50% seen once. Study-wide findings and caveats: PBMCs left unsorted prevented a conclusive naive versus antigen-experienced comparison. Diversity estimated from one million T cells was considered an underestimate.

Germline CDR1 LGHDT, CDR2 YNNKEL (reference sequence). This CDR3 spans 14 amino acids. V dropped 0 bases and J dropped 10 bases, with 14 bases sitting between them. The donors, all healthy, were Caucasians living in Russia, aged about 6 to 100. The sample comprised blood. The TCR was taken from a man between 35 and 55 years old in good health. The V call is TRBV3-1, the J call TRBJ2-3; D may be TRBD1 or TRBD2 (5 bases each). CDR3 region: CASSQDFGAGSQYF. For the CDR3, the DNA is TGTGCCAGCAGCCAAGATTTCGGGGCAGGGTCGCAGTATTTT.